The sequence of this TCR beta chain was determined in a study of blood T cells in healthy people across ages. Turning to this clonotype: The antigen is not known.

A second PCR, run for roughly 7 to 11 cycles, used a sample-barcoded 5' primer plus a J-beta primer mix. TCRdb re-derived calls from the 5' RACE reads in MiXCR, one entry per CDR3 protein. This sample has approximately 1,000,000 distinct CDR3 sequences, with 40% to 50% found just once. The study, taken as a whole, reports: More naive CD4+ cells and higher diversity were found in long-lived than in aged donors.

The CDR3 runs 15 residues. V was cut by 7 bases and J by 5 bases, with 18 bases left in between. The material sequenced was blood. This clonotype was sampled from a woman aged 55-75 years in good health. The chain recombines TRBV12-3 or TRBV12-4 with TRBJ2-1; perhaps TRBD2 as D (5 bases). CDR3 region: CASTPTGFRNNEQFF. For the CDR3, the DNA is TGTGCCAGCACCCCGACGGGATTTAGAAACAATGAGCAGTTCTTC.